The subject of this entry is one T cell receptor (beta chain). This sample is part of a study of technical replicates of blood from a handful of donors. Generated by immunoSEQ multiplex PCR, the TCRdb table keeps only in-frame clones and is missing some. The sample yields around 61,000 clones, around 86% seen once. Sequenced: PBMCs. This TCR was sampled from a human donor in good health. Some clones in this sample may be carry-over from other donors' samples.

The CDR3 loop is CASSLAGADQPQHF. The CDR3 region has the DNA TGTGCCAGCAGCTTGGCGGGTGCTGATCAGCCCCAGCATTTT. V gene TRBV5-6 combines with J gene TRBJ1-5, with D unresolved. The CDR3 consists of 14 residues. The V end lost 0 bases, the J end lost 5 bases, and 9 bases lay between the germline ends. The germline gives CDR1 SGHDT, CDR2 YYEEEE.